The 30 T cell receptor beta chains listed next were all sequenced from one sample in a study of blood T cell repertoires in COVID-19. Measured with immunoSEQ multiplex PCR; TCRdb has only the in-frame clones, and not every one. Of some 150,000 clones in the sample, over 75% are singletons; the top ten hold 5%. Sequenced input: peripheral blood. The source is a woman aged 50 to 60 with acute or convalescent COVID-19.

The CDR3 DNA reads TGTGCCAGCAGCTTAGGAGAATACTACGAGCAGTACTTC. It is translated as CASSLGEYYEQYF. This chain uses TRBV7-2 with TRBJ2-7, with no clear D. The CDR3 is 13 amino acids. The ends were cut back, 1 base at V and 3 bases at J, with 7 bases in the middle. Germline CDR1 reads SGHTA; CDR2 reads FQGNSA.

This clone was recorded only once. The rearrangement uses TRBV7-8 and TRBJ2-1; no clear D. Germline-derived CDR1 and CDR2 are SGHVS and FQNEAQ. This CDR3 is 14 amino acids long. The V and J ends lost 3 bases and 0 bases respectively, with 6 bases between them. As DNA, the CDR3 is TGTGCCAGCAGCTTGCGTGGCTCCTACAATGAGCAGTTCTTC. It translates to CASSLRGSYNEQFF.

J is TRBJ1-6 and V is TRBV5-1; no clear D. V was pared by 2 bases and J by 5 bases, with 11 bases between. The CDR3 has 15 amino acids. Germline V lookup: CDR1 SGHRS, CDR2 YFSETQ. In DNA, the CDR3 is TGCGCCAGCAGCTTCCGGGAAGGAGATAATTCACCCCTCCACTTT. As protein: CASSFREGDNSPLHF.

The CDR3 coding sequence is TGCAGTGCTAGTGCTGGCGGGGGAATCCAAGAGACCCAGTACTTC. It is translated as CSASAGGGIQETQYF. The chain combines TRBV20-1 with TRBJ2-5, with TRBD2 matching over 7 bases. With 3 bases clipped from V and 1 base from J, the junction kept 8 bases outside the gene matches. The V gene's germline CDR1 is DFQATT and CDR2 SNEGSKA (reference sequence). The CDR3 contains 15 residues.

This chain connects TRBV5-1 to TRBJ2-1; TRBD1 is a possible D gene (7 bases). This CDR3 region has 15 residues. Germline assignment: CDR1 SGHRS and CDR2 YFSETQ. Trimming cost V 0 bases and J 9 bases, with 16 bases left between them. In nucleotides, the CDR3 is TGCGCCAGCAGCTTGGGGGCGACGGGGGACAGTGAGCAGTTCTTC. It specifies CASSLGATGDSEQFF.

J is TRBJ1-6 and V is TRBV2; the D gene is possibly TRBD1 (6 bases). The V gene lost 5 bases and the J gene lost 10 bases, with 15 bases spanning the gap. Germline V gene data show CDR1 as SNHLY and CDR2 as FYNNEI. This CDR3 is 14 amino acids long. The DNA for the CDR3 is TGTGCCAGCAGTTCCGACAGGTCCCGCTCACCCCTCCACTTT. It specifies CASSSDRSRSPLHF. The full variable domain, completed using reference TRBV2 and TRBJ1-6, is EPEVTQTPSHQVTQMGQEVILRCVPISNHLYFYWYRQILGQKVEFLVSFYNNEISEKSEIFDDQFSVERPDGSNFTLKIRSTKLEDSAMYFCASSSDRSRSPLHFGNGTRLTVT.

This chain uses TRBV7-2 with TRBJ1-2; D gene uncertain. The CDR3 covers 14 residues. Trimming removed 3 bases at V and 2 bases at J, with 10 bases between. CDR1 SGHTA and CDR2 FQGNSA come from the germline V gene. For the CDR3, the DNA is TGTGCCAGCAGCTTTCTCGGGTTGAACTATGGCTACACCTTC. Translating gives CASSFLGLNYGYTF.

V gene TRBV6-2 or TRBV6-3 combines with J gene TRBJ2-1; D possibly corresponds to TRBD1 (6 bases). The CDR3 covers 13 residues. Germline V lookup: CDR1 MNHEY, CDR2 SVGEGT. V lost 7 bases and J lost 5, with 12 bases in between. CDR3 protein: CASTPDRHNEQFF. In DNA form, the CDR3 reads TGTGCCAGCACCCCGGACAGACACAATGAGCAGTTCTTC.

In nucleotides, the CDR3 is TGTGCCAGCAGCCCATACCGGGACAGGGGCCTGGAAGGCTACACCTTC. Translated, it gives CASSPYRDRGLEGYTF. The rearrangement uses TRBV4-2 and TRBJ1-2; 10 bases line up with TRBD1. The germline V gene encodes CDR1 LGHNA and CDR2 YNFKEQ. Germline trimming cut 4 bases from V and 8 bases from J; bases unmatched to any gene: 13. The CDR3 is 16 residues long.

This chain's CDR3 is CASSAGTGNQETQYF. CDR3 DNA: TGCGCCAGCAGCGCGGGGACAGGCAACCAAGAGACCCAGTACTTC. The chain couples TRBV5-1 to TRBJ2-5; TRBD1 aligns across 8 bases. Germline CDR1 and CDR2: SGHRS and YFSETQ. Unmatched junction bases numbered 5, after V lost 4 bases and J lost 0 bases. The CDR3 totals 15 residues.

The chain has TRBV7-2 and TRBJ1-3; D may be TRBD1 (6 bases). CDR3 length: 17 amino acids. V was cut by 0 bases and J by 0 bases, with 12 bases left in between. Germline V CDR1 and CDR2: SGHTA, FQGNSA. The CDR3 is CASSLASGGASGNTIYF. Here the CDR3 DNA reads TGTGCCAGCAGCTTAGCGTCGGGGGGGGCCTCTGGAAACACCATATATTTT.

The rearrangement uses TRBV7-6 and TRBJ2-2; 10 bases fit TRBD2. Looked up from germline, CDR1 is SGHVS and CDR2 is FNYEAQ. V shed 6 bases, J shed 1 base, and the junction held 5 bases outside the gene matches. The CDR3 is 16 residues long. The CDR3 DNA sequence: TGTGCCAGCAGGCCCAGCGGGGGGGGGAACACCGGGGAGCTGTTTTTT. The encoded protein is CASRPSGGGNTGELFF.

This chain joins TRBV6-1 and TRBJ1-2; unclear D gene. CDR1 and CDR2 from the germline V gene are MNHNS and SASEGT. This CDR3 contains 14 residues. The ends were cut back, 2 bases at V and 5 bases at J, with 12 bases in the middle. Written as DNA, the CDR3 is TGTGCCAGCAGTGAATTCGGGGAGCCTTATGGCTACACCTTC. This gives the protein CASSEFGEPYGYTF.

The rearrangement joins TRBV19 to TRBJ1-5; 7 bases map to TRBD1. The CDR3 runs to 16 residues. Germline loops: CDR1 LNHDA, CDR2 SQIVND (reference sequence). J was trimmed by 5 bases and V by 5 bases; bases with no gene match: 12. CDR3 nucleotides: TGTGCCAGTAGTGCCCGGGACAGAGGAGGTTATCAGCCCCAGCATTTT. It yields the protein CASSARDRGGYQPQHF.

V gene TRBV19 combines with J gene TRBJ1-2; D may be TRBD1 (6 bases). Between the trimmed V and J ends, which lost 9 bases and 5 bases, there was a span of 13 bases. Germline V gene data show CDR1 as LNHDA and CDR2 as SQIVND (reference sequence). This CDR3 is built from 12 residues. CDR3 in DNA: TGTGCCAGCCAACAGGGATGGTATGGCTACACCTTC. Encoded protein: CASQQGWYGYTF.

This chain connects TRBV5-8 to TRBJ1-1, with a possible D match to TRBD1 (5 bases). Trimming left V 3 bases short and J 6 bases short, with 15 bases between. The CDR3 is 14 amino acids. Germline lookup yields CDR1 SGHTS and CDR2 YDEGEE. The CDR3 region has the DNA TGTGCCAGCAGCTCGCCGGGGGGAAAGGCTGAAGCTTTCTTT. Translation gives CASSSPGGKAEAFF.

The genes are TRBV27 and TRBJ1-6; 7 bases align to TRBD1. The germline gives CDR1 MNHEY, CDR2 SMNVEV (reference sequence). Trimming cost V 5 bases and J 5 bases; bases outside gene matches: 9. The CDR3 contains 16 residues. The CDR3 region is CASSTTGTRNNSPLHF. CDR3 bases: TGTGCCAGCAGTACGACAGGGACGCGGAATAATTCACCCCTCCACTTT.

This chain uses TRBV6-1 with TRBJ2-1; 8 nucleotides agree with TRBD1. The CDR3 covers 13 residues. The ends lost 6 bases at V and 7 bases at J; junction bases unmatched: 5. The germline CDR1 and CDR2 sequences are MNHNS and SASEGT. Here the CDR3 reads CASRVRQGNEQFF. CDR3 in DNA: TGTGCCAGCAGGGTCAGACAGGGGAATGAGCAGTTCTTC.

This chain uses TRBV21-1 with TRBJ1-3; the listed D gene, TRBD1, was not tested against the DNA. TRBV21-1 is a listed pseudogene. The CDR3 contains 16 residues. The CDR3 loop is CASSSTTDSSGNTIYF. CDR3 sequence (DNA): TGTGCCAGCAGCAGTACGACAGACAGCTCTGGAAACACCATATATTTT.

The CDR3 loop is CASSMSPAGGNEKLFF. The CDR3 DNA follows: TGTGCCAGTAGTATGTCCCCCGCAGGGGGGAATGAAAAACTGTTTTTT. The V call is TRBV19, the J call TRBJ1-4; TRBD1 aligns across 7 bases. The CDR3 totals 16 residues. The V segment lost 3 bases and the J segment 5 bases; nucleotides outside the gene matches: 9. Germline-derived CDR1 and CDR2 are LNHDA and SQIVND (reference sequence). Full variable domain (missing parts from reference TRBV19 and TRBJ1-4): DGGITQSPKYLFRKEGQNVTLSCEQNLNHDAMYWYRQDPGQGLRLIYYSQIVNDFQKGDIAEGYSVSREKKESFPLTVTSAQKNPTAFYLCASSMSPAGGNEKLFFGSGTQLSVL.

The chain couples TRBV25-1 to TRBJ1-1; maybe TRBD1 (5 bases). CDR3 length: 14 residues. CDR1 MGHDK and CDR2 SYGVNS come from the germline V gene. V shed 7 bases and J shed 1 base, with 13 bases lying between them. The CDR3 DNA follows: TGTGCCAGCATGGCGGGGCTAGGGAACACTGAAGCTTTCTTT. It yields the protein CASMAGLGNTEAFF.

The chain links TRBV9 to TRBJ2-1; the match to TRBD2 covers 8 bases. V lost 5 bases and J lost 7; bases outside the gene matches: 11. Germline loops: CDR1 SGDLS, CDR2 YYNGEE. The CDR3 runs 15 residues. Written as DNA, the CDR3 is TGTGCCAGCAGTGGGAGCGGGGGTCTCGAAAATGAGCAGTTCTTC. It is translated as CASSGSGGLENEQFF.

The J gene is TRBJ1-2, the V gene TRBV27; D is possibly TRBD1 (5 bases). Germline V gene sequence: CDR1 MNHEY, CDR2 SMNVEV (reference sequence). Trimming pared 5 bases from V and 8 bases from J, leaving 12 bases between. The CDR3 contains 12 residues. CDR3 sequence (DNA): TGTGCCAGCAGTGCCCCCCAGGGCGGCTACACCTTC. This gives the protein CASSAPQGGYTF.

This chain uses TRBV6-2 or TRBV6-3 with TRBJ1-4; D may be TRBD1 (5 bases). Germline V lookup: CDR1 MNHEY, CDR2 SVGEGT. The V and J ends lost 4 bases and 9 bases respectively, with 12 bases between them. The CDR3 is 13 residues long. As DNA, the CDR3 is TGTGCCAGCAGTTCGGACGGGACTCAAAAACTGTTTTTT. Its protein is CASSSDGTQKLFF.

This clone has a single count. In nucleotides, the CDR3 is TGTGCCTGGAGGATGGGTCCGGGACTCAACACTGAAGCTTTCTTT. Translation: CAWRMGPGLNTEAFF. The chain has TRBV30 and TRBJ1-1; TRBD1 is a possible D gene (5 bases). Germline values: CDR1 GTSNPN, CDR2 SVGIG (reference sequence). Trimming pared 3 bases from V and 2 bases from J, leaving 16 bases between. The CDR3 totals 15 residues.

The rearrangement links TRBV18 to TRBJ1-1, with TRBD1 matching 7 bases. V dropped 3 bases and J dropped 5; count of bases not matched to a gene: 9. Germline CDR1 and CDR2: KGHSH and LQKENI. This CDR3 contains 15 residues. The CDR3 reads CASSPPAGGKTEAFF. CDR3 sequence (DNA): TGTGCCAGCTCACCCCCGGCAGGGGGGAAGACTGAAGCTTTCTTT.

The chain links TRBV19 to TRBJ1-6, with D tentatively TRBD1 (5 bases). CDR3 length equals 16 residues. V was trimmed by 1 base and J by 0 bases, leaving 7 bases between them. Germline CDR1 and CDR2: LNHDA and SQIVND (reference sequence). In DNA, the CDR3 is TGTGCCAGTAGTATAGCTGACAGCTCCTATAATTCACCCCTCCACTTT. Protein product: CASSIADSSYNSPLHF.

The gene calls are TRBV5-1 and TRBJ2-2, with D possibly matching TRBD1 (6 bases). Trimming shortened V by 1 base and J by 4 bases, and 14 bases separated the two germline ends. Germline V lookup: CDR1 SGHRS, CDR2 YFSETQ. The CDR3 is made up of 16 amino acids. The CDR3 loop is CASSLLGARATGELFF. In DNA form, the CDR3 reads TGCGCCAGCAGCTTGTTGGGGGCAAGGGCCACCGGGGAGCTGTTTTTT.

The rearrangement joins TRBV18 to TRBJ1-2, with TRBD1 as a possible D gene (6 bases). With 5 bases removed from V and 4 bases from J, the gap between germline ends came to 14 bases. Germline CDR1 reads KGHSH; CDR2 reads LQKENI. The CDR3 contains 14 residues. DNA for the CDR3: TGTGCCAGCTCAACCACGGACAGTATCTATGGCTACACCTTC. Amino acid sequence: CASSTTDSIYGYTF.

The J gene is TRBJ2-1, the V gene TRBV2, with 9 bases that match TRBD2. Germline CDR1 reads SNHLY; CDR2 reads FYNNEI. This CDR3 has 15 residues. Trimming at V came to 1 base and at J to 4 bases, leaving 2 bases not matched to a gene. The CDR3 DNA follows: TGTGCCAGCAGTGAAGGCGGGGGGGCTTACAATGAGCAGTTCTTC. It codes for CASSEGGGAYNEQFF.